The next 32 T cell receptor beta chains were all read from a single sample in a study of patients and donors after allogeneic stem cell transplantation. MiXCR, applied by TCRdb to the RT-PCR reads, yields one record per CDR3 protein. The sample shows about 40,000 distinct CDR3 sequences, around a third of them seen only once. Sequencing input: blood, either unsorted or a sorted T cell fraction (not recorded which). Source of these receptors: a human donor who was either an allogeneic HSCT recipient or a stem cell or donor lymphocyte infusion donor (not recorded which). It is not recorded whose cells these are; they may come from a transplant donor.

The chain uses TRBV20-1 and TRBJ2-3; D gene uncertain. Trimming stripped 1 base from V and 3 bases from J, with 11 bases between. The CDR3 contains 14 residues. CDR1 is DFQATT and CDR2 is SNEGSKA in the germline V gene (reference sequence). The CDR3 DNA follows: TGCAGTGCTAGAGGTAGCCGCACGACAGATACGCAGTATTTT. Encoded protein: CSARGSRTTDTQYF.

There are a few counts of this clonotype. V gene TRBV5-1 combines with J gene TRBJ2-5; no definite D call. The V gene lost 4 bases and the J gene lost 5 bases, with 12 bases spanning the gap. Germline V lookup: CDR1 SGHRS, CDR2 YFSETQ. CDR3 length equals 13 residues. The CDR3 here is CASSTGPRETQYF. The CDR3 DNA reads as TGCGCCAGCAGCACCGGGCCCCGGGAGACCCAGTACTTC.

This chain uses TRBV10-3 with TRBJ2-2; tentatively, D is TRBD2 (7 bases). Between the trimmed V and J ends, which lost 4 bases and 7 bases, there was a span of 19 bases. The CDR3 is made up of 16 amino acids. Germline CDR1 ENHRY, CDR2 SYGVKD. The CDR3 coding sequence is TGTGCCATCAGTGGTCCAGGGGCGGGAGTTATCGGGGAGCTGTTTTTT. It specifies CAISGPGAGVIGELFF.

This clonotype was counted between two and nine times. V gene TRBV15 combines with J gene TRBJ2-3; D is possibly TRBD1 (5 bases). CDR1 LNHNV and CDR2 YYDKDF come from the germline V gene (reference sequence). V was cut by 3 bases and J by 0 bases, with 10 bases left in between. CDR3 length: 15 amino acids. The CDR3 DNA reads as TGTGCCACCAGCAGCTCAGGGCGTAGCACAGATACGCAGTATTTT. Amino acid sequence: CATSSSGRSTDTQYF.

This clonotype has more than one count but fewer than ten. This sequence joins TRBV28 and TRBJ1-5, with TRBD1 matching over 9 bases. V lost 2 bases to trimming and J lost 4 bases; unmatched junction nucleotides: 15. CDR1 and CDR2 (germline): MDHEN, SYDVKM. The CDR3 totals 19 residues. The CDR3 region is CASSLLLPGDRAFNQPQHF. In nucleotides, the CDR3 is TGTGCCAGCAGTTTACTCCTCCCGGGGGACAGGGCCTTTAATCAGCCCCAGCATTTT.

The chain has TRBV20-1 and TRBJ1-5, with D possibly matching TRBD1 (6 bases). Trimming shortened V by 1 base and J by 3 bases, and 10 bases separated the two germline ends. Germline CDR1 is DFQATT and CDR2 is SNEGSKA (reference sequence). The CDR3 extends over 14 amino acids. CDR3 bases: TGCAGTGCTAGAGGGGGGGCTTTCAATCAGCCCCAGCATTTT. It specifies CSARGGAFNQPQHF.

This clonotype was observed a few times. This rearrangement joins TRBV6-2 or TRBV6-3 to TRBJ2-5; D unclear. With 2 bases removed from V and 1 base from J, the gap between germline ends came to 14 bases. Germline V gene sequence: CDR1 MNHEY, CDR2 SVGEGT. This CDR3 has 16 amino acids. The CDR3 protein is CASSYLRTSFQETQYF. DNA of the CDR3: TGTGCCAGCAGTTACCTAAGAACTTCTTTCCAAGAGACCCAGTACTTC.

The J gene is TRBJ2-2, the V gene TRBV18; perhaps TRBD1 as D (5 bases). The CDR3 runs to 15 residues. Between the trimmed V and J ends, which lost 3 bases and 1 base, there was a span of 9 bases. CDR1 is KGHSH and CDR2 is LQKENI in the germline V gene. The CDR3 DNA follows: TGTGCCAGCTCACCGCCAGGGAAGAACACCGGGGAGCTGTTTTTT. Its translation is CASSPPGKNTGELFF.

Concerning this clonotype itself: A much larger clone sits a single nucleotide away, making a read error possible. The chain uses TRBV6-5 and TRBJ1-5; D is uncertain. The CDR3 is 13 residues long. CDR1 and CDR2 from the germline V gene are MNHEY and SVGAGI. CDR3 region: CASRSYSDQPQHF. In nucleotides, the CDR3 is TGTGCCAGCCGGAGTTATAGCGATCAGCCCCAGCATTTT.

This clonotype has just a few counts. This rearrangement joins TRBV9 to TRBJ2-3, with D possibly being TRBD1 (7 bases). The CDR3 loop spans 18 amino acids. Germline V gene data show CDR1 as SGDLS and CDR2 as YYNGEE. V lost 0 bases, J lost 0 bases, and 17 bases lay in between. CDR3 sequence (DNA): TGTGCCAGCAGCGTAGCCCCGTCAGGGGGGAGGAGCACAGATACGCAGTATTTT. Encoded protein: CASSVAPSGGRSTDTQYF. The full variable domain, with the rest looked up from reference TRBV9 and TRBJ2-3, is DSGVTQTPKHLITATGQRVTLRCSPRSGDLSVYWYQQSLDQGLQFLIQYYNGEERAKGNILERFSAQQFPDLHSELNLSSLELGDSALYFCASSVAPSGGRSTDTQYFGPGTRLTVL.

The DNA for the CDR3 is TGCAGTGCTAGACTACCTCCCTACGAGCAGTACTTC. This encodes CSARLPPYEQYF. The chain joins TRBV20-1 to TRBJ2-7; D gene unclear. From germline, CDR1 is DFQATT and CDR2 SNEGSKA (reference sequence). Trimming took 2 bases from V and 2 from J, leaving 7 bases between them. CDR3 length equals 12 residues.

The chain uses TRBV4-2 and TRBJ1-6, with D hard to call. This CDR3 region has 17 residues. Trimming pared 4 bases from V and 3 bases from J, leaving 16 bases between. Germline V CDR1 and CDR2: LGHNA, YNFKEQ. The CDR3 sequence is CASSLLRGQYYNSPLHF. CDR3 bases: TGTGCCAGCAGCCTCCTTAGAGGGCAGTACTATAATTCACCCCTCCACTTT.

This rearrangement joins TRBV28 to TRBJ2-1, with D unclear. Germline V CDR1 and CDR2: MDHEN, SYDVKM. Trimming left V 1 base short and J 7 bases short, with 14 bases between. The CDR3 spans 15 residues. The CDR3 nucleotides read TGTGCCAGCAGTTTATTGGACCCGTCGGATAATGAGCAGTTCTTC. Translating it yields CASSLLDPSDNEQFF.

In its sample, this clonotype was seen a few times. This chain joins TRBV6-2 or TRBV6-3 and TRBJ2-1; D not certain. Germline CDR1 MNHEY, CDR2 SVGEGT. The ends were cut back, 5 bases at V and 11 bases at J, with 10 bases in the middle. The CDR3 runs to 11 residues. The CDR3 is CASSSPDKQFF. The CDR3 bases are TGTGCCAGCAGTAGCCCGGATAAGCAGTTCTTC.

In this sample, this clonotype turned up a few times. Written as DNA, the CDR3 is TGTGCCAGCAGTTACTCGTCCGGCGGGCTCCGGACGCCCCTCCACTTT. This encodes CASSYSSGGLRTPLHF. The V call is TRBV6-5, the J call TRBJ1-6, with D uncertain. Germline CDR1 is MNHEY and CDR2 is SVGAGI. Trimming left V 0 bases short and J 13 bases short, with 19 bases between. The CDR3 is made up of 16 amino acids.

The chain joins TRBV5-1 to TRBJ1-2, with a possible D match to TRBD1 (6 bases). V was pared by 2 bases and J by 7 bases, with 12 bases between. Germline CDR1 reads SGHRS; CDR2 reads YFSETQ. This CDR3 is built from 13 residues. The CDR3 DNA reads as TGCGCCAGCAGCTTAGAGGGGGAAACTGGCTACACCTTC. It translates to CASSLEGETGYTF.

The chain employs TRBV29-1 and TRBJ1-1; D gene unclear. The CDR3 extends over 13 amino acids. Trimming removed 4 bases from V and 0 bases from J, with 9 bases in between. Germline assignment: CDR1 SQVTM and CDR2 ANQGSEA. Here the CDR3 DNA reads TGCAGCGTTGTTCGGGCCTTGAACACTGAAGCTTTCTTT. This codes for CSVVRALNTEAFF.

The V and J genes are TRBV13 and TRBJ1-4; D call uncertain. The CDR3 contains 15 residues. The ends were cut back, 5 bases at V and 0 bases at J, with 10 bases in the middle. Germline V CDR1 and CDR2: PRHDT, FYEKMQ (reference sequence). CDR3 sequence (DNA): TGTGCCAGCAGCACCCGTCGCGCAACTAATGAAAAACTGTTTTTT. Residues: CASSTRRATNEKLFF. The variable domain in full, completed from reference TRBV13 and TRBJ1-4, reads AAGVIQSPRHLIKEKRETATLKCYPIPRHDTVYWYQQGPGQDPQFLISFYEKMQSDKGSIPDRFSAQQFSDYHSELNMSSLELGDSALYFCASSTRRATNEKLFFGSGTQLSVL.

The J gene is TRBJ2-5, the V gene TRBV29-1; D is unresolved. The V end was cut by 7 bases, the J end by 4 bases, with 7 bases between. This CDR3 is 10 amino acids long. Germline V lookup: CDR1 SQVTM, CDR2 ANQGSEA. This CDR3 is CSAWGETQYF. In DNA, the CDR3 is TGCAGCGCGTGGGGAGAGACCCAGTACTTC.

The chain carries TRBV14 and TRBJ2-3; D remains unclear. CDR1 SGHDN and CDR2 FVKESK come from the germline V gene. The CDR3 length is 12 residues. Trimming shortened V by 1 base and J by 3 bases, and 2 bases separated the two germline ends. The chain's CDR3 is CASSQATDTQYF. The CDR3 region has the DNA TGTGCCAGCAGCCAAGCGACAGATACGCAGTATTTT.

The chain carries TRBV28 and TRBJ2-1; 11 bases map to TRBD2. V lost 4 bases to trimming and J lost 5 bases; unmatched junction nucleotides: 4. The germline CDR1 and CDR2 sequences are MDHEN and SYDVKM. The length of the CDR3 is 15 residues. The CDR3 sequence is CASSSPTSGNNEQFF. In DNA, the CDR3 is TGTGCCAGCAGTTCGCCGACTAGCGGGAACAATGAGCAGTTCTTC.

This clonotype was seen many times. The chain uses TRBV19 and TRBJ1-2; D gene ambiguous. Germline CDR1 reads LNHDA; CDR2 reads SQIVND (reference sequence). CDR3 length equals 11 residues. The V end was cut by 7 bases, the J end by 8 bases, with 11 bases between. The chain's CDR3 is CASTTALGYTF. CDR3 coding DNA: TGTGCCAGTACTACTGCTCTCGGCTACACCTTC. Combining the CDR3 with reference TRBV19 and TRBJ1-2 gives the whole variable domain DGGITQSPKYLFRKEGQNVTLSCEQNLNHDAMYWYRQDPGQGLRLIYYSQIVNDFQKGDIAEGYSVSREKKESFPLTVTSAQKNPTAFYLCASTTALGYTFGSGTRLTVV.

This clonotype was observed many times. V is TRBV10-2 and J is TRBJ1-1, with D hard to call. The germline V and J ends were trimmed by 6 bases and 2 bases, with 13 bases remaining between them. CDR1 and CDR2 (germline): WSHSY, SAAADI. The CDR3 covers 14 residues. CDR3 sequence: CASRSGGANTEAFF. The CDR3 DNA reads TGCGCCAGCAGGTCCGGTGGTGCTAACACTGAAGCTTTCTTT.

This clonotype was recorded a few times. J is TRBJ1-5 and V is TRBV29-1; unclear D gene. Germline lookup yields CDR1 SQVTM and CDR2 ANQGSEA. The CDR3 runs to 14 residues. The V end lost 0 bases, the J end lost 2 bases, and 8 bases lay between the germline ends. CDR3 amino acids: CSVEDGRGNQPQHF. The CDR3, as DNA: TGCAGCGTTGAAGATGGTCGGGGCAATCAGCCCCAGCATTTT.

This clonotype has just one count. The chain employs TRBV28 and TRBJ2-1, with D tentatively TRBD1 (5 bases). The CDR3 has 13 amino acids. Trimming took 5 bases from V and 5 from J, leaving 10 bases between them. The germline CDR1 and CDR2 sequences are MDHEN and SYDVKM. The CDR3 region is CASSTSGNNEQFF. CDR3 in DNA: TGTGCCAGCAGTACCTCAGGGAACAATGAGCAGTTCTTC.

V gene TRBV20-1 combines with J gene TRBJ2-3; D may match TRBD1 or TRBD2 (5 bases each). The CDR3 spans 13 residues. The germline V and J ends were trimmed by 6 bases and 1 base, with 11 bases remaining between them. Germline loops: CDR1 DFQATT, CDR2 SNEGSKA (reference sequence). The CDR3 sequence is CSALGTGTDTQYF. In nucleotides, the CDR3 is TGCAGTGCGCTAGGGACGGGCACAGATACGCAGTATTTT.

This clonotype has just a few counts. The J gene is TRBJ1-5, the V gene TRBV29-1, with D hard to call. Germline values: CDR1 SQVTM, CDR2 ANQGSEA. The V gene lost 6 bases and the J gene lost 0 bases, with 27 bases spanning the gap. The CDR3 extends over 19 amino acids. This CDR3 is CSVVYEPLSGRNSNQPQHF. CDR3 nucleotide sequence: TGCAGCGTAGTATACGAACCTTTATCGGGAAGGAATAGCAATCAGCCCCAGCATTTT.

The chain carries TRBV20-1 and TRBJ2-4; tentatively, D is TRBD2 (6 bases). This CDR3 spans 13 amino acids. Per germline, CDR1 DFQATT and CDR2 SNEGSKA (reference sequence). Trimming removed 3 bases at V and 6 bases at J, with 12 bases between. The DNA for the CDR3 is TGCAGTGCTAGCGCGGGACTGATAAACATTCAGTACTTC. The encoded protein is CSASAGLINIQYF.

The CDR3 nucleotides read TGTGCCAGCAGACCTTTAGCGGGAGTCAAGTGGGAGCAGTACTTC. This codes for CASRPLAGVKWEQYF. The gene calls are TRBV6-5 and TRBJ2-7; 9 bases line up with TRBD2. CDR3 size: 15 residues. Trimming cost V 6 bases and J 7 bases; bases outside gene matches: 13. Looked up from germline, CDR1 is MNHEY and CDR2 is SVGAGI.

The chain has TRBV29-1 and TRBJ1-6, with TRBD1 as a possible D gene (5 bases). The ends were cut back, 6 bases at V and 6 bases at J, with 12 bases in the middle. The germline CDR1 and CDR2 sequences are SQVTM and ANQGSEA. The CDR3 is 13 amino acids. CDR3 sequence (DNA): TGCAGCGTAGCCGACAGTGTTAATTCACCCCTCCACTTT. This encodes CSVADSVNSPLHF.

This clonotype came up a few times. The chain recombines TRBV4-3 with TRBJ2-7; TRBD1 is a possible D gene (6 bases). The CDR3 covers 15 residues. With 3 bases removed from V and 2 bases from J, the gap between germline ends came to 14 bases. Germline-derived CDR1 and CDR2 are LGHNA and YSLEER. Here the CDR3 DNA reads TGCGCCAGCAGCCAGGGACATGAGTTTCCCTACGAGCAGTACTTC. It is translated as CASSQGHEFPYEQYF.

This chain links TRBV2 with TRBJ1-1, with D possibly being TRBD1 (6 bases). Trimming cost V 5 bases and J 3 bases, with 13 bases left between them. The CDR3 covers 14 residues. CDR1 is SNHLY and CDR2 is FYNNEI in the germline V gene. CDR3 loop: CASSRDIRYTEAFF. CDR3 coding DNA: TGTGCCAGCAGTAGGGACATCAGGTACACTGAAGCTTTCTTT.